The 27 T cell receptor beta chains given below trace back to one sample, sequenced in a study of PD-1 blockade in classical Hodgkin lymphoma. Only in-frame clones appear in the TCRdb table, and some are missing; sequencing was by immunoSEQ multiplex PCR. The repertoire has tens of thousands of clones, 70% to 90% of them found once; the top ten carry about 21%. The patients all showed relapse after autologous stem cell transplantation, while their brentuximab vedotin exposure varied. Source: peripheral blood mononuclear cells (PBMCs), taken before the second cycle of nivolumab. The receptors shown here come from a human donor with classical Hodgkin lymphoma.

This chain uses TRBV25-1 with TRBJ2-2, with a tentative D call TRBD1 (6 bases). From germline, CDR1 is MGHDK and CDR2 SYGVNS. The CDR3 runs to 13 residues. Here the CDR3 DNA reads TGTGCATTCAGACAGGAGAACACCGGGGAGCTGTTTTTT. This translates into CAFRQENTGELFF. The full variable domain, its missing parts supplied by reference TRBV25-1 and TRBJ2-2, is EADIYQTPRYLVIGTGKKITLECSQTMGHDKMYWYQQDPGMELHLIHYSYGVNSTEKGDLSSESTVSRIRTEHFPLTLESARPSHTSQYLCAFRQENTGELFFGEGSRLTVL.

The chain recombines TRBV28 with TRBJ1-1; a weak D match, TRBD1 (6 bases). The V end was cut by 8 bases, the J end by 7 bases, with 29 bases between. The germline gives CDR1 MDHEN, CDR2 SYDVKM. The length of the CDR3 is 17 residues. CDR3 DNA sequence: TGTGCCAGCTATTCTGCTGTCGGTAGTCAGGGGAGCGGTGAAGCTTTCTTT. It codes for CASYSAVGSQGSGEAFF.

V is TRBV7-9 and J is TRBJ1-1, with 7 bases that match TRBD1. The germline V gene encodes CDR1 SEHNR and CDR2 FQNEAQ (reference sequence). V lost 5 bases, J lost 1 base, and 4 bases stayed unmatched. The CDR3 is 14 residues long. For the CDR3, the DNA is TGTGCCAGCAGCCAAGGGACAGAGAACACTGAAGCTTTCTTT. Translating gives CASSQGTENTEAFF.

This chain's CDR3 is CASSVEGAQTDTQYF. CDR3 DNA sequence: TGTGCCAGCAGCGTAGAAGGGGCACAAACAGATACGCAGTATTTT. The V and J genes are TRBV9 and TRBJ2-3; tentative D call: TRBD1 (5 bases). Trimming left V 0 bases short and J 3 bases short, with 11 bases between. The CDR3 runs 15 residues. The germline V gene has CDR1 SGDLS and CDR2 YYNGEE.

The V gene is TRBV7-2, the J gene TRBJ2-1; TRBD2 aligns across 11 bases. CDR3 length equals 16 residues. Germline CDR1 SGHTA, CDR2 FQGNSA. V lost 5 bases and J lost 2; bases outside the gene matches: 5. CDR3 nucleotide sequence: TGTGCCAGCAGCCCTTCACTAGCGGGAGCCTACAATGAGCAGTTCTTC. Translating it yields CASSPSLAGAYNEQFF.

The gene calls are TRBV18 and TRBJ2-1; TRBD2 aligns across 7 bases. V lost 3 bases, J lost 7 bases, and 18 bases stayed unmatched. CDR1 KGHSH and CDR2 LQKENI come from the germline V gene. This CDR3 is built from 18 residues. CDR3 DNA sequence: TGTGCCAGCTCACCTTTTTCGGCTAGCGGTCTTCGGGGGAATGAGCAGTTCTTC. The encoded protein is CASSPFSASGLRGNEQFF. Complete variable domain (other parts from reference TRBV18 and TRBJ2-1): NAGVMQNPRHLVRRRGQEARLRCSPMKGHSHVYWYRQLPEEGLKFMVYLQKENIIDESGMPKERFSAEFPKEGPSILRIQQVVRGDSAAYFCASSPFSASGLRGNEQFFGPGTRLTVL.

CDR3 loop: CAWSGGDLNSPLHF. As DNA, the CDR3 is TGTGCCTGGAGTGGCGGAGATTTAAATTCACCCCTCCACTTT. V usage is TRBV30 and J usage is TRBJ1-6; no clear D. Germline loops: CDR1 GTSNPN, CDR2 SVGIG (reference sequence). V lost 1 base, J lost 7 bases, and 11 bases lay in between. CDR3 length equals 14 residues.

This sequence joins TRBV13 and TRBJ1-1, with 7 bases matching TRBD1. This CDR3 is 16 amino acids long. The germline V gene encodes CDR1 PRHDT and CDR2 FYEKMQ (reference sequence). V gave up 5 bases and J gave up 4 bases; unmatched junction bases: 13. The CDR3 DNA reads TGTGCCAGCAGCGTCCCATCGTACAGGGGAGGCACTGAAGCTTTCTTT. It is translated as CASSVPSYRGGTEAFF. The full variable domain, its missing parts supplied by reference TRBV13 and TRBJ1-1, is AAGVIQSPRHLIKEKRETATLKCYPIPRHDTVYWYQQGPGQDPQFLISFYEKMQSDKGSIPDRFSAQQFSDYHSELNMSSLELGDSALYFCASSVPSYRGGTEAFFGQGTRLTVV.

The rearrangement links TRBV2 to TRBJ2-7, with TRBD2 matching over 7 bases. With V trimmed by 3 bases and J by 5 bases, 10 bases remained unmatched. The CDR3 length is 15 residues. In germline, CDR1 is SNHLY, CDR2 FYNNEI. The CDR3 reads CASSDGGGWFDEQYF. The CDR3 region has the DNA TGTGCCAGCAGTGATGGGGGGGGTTGGTTTGACGAGCAGTACTTC.

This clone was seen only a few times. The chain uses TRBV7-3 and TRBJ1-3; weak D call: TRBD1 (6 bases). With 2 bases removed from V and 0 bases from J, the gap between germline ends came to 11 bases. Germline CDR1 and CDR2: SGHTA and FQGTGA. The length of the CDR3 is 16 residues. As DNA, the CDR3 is TGTGCCAGCAGCTTACCCCGGGACAACTCTGGAAACACCATATATTTT. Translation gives CASSLPRDNSGNTIYF.

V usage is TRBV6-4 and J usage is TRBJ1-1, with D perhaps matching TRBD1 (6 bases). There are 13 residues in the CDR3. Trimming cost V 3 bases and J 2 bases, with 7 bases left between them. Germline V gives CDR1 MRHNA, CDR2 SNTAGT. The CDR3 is CASSEGQNTEAFF. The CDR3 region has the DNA TGTGCCAGCAGTGAGGGACAAAACACTGAAGCTTTCTTT.

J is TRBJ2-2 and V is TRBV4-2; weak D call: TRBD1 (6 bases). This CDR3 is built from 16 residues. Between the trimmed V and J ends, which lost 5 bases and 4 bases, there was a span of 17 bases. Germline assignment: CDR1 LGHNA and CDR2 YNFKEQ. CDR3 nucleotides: TGTGCCAGCAGCTTGGCCTTGCAGGGGTCCACCGGGGAGCTGTTTTTT. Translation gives CASSLALQGSTGELFF.

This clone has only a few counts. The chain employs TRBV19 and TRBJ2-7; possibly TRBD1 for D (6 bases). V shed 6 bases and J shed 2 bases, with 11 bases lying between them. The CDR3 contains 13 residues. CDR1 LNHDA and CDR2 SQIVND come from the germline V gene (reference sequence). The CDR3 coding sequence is TGTGCCAGTAGACGGACAGACACCTACGAGCAGTACTTC. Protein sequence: CASRRTDTYEQYF.

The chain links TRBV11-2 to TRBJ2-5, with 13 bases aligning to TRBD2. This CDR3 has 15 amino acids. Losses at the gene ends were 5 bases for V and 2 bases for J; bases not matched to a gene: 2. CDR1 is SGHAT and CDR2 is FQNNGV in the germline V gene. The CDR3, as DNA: TGTGCCAGCAGCACTAGCGGGGGGGGACAAGAGACCCAGTACTTC. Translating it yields CASSTSGGGQETQYF.

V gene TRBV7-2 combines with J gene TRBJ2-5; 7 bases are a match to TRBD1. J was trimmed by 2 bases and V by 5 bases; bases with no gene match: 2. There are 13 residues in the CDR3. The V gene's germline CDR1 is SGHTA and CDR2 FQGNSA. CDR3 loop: CASSRQGQETQYF. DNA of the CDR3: TGTGCCAGCAGCCGACAGGGTCAAGAGACCCAGTACTTC.

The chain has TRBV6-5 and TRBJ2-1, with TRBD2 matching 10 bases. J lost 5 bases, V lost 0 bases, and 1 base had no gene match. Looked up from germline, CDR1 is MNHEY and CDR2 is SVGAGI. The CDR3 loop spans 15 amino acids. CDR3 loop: CASSYSLAGDNEQFF. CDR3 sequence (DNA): TGTGCCAGCAGTTACTCGCTAGCGGGGGACAATGAGCAGTTCTTC.

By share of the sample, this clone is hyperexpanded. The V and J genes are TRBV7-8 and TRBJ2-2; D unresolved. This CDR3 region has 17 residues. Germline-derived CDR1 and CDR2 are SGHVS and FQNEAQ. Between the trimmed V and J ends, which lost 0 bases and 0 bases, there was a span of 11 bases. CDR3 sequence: CASSLASGRTNTGELFF. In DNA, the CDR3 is TGTGCCAGCAGCTTAGCGTCTGGCCGAACGAACACCGGGGAGCTGTTTTTT.

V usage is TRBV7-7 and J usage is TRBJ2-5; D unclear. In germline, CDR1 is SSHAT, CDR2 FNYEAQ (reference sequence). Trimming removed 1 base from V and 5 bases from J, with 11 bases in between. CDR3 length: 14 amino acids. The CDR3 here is CASSLGSGLETQYF. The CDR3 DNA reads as TGTGCCAGCAGCTTAGGGTCCGGGCTGGAGACCCAGTACTTC.

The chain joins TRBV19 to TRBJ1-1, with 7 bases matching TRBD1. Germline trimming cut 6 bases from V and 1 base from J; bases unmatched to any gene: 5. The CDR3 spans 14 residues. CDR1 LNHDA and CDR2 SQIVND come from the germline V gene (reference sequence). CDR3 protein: CASRKTGENTEAFF. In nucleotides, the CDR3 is TGTGCCAGTAGAAAAACAGGGGAGAACACTGAAGCTTTCTTT.

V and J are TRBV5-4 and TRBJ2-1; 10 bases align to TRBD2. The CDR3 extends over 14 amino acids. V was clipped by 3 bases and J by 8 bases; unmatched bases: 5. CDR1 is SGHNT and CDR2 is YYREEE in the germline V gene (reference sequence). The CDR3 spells CASSWTGTSDEQFF. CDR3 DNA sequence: TGTGCCAGCAGCTGGACCGGGACTAGCGATGAGCAGTTCTTC.

The CDR3 sequence is CASGQGQGEETQYF. In DNA, the CDR3 is TGTGCTAGTGGGCAAGGACAGGGGGAAGAGACCCAGTACTTC. The chain has TRBV12-5 and TRBJ2-5; 10 positions match TRBD1. V was clipped by 6 bases and J by 3 bases; unmatched bases: 4. Germline CDR1 and CDR2: LGHNT and FRNRAP. The CDR3 loop spans 14 amino acids.

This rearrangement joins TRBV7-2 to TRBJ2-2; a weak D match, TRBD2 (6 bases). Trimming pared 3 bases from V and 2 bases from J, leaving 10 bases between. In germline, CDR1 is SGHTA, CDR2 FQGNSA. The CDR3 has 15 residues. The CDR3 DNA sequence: TGTGCCAGCAGCTTCAATAGCGGAAACACCGGGGAGCTGTTTTTT. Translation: CASSFNSGNTGELFF.

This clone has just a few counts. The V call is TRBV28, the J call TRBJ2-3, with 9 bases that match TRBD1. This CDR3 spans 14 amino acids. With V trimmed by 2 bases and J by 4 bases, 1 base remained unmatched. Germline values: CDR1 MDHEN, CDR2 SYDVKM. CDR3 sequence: CASSLRQGADTQYF. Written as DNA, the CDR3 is TGTGCCAGCAGTTTAAGACAGGGGGCAGATACGCAGTATTTT.

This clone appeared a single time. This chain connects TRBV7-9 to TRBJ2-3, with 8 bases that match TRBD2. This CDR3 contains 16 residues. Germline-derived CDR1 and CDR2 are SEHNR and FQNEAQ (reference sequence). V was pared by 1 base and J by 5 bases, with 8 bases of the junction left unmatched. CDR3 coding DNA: TGTGCCAGCAGCTTAGACTGGGCGGGAGGCAGAGATACGCAGTATTTT. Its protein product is CASSLDWAGGRDTQYF.

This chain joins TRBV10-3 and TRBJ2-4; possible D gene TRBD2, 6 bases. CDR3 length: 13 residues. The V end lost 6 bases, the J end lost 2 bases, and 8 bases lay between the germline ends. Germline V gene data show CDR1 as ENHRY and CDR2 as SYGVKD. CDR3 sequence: CAIREGTKNIQYF. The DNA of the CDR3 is TGTGCCATCAGGGAGGGAACCAAAAACATTCAGTACTTC.

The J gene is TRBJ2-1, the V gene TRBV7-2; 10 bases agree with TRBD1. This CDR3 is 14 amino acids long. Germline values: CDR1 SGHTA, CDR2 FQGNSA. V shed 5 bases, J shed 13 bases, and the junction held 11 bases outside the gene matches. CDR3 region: CASSDIDRGPVQFF. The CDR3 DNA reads TGTGCCAGCAGCGATATCGACAGGGGGCCCGTACAGTTCTTC.

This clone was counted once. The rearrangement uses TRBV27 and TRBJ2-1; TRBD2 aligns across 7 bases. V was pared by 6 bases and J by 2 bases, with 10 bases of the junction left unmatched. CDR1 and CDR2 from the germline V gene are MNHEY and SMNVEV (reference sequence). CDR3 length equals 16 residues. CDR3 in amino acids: CASRTLASGPYNEQFF. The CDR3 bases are TGTGCCAGCAGGACCCTTGCTAGCGGACCCTACAATGAGCAGTTCTTC.